This paragraph reports one TCR beta chain. The specificity of this receptor is unknown. Base quality data are lacking; no much larger clone is found one base away. In light of the paper, this sample's time point label describes: week 11, during vaccination. Every vaccine dose consisted of 300 ug of a 20-mer mutant IDH1 peptide in Montanide, administered subcutaneously together with topical imiquimod. Newly diagnosed WHO grade 3 or 4 IDH1-mutant astrocytomas showing loss of nuclear ATRX were present in the donors. The samples were drawn from NOA16, a multicentre, single-arm, open-label phase I trial in Germany that tested a mutant IDH1 peptide vaccine in humans for the first time. Genomic DNA for TCRB sequencing was isolated from EDTA blood with the DNeasy Blood and Tissue Kit. Library construction relied on the immunoSEQ multiplex PCR assay. The hsTCRB Kit was used according to the manufacturer's protocol to amplify rearranged TCR beta chain sequences. TCRB libraries were sequenced on an Illumina MiSeq. The study's processing was this. The kit vendor's proprietary platform handled demultiplexing, trimming and gene mapping. Sourced from immuneACCESS, this table was stored by TCRdb with only in-frame sequences that have V and J called. A share of the clones is absent; for the studies checked, an unresolved V gene accounts for under half, and the remainder has no known explanation. D and trimming were read from the DNA, whereas the V and J calls and clone size are those reported in that table. The sample table records about 40,000 clones; 84% of these occur just once. About 2.2% of the sample is held by the ten biggest clonotypes.

These data originate in a study of a mutant IDH1 vaccine in newly diagnosed glioma (dated by TCRdb to about 2021). About the investigation overall: Eight vaccinations were administered to patients in weeks 1, 3, 5, 7, 11, 15, 19 and 23, corresponding to visits V03 through V10. In the chemotherapy-containing groups, vaccination started alongside temozolomide cycles, whereas in patients who had radiotherapy alone it started 4-6 weeks after radiotherapy. Of the roughly 32 patients who were treated, around 60% were male and roughly 40% were female, and the mean age was around 43 years. Prior to enrollment, patients had been given standard therapy consisting of radiotherapy alone, temozolomide alone, or radiochemotherapy with temozolomide, with the combination given to most patients. Six visits were used for peripheral blood collection: V03 (baseline), V05, V07, V10, V12 and V13. For exploratory analyses, longitudinal TCRB deep sequencing was carried out in about 25 treated patients wherever samples were available.

Study-wide findings and limitations: Selection of PBMC samples for TCRB deep sequencing was based on availability. No apparent relationship was observed between pseudoprogression and alterations in the top peripheral T cell clonotypes detected by TCRB sequencing. Vaccine-induced immune responses across multiple MHC alleles were detected in approximately 93% of patients. According to the authors, sample limitations meant that analyses of patient blood samples could not be reproduced.

V loses 7 bases at its end and J loses 6 bases; junction bases beyond the gene matches: 16. The CDR3 starts with the cysteine, ends with the phenylalanine, and has 16 residues. The kept DNA is CDR3 alone, 48 bases in frame from the first base. The germline V gene encodes CDR1 LNHDA and CDR2 SQIVND (reference sequence). The sequence came from a man aged 35 to 55 with glioma. The chain joins TRBV19 to TRBJ2-3, with 7 bases matching TRBD2. This material consisted of PBMCs, taken from a glioma patient whose treatment included an IDH1 peptide vaccine. The nucleotides read TGTGCCAGTACCTTCGGATTCGCGGGAGTGTCGGATACGCAGTATTTT. Its protein is CASTFGFAGVSDTQYF.